This T cell receptor beta chain was captured by sequencing in a study of CD8+ T cells in alopecia areata. Isolated RNA was reverse transcribed into cDNA used as the sequencing template. Profiled with immunoSEQ multiplex PCR; TCRdb holds only in-frame clones, not every one. The sample contains about 210,000 clones, under 60% of which appear only once. V lost 6 bases, J lost 3 bases, and 17 bases lay in between. CDR1 is MNHNY, CDR2 SVGAGI, per germline (reference sequence). The CDR3 runs 15 residues. This clone was detected many times. Its antigen is undetermined. The treatment was: oral pan-JAK inhibitor, 5-10 mg twice daily. Researchers picked out CD4+ and CD8+ T cells from PBMCs by sorting. Broader study findings: There was only one nonresponder, so it was unclear how baseline CD8+ expansion relates to response. Among the cells sequenced in scalp samples are also the resident alphabeta T cells of normal skin. Both scalp clonality and the expanded CD8+ clones among the top 100 showed a significant decrease with tofacitinib.

The rearrangement links TRBV6-6 to TRBJ1-2, with TRBD1 as a possible D gene (6 bases). This clonotype originated in a human donor with alopecia areata. This specimen was CD4+ T cells sorted from blood, taken at week 4, from a patient treated with tofacitinib. CDR3: CASRGQRALDYGYTF. CDR3 coding DNA: TGTGCCAGCAGGGGACAAAGGGCCTTGGACTATGGCTACACCTTC.